This T cell receptor beta chain appears in the sequencing data of a study of blood T cell repertoires in COVID-19. Libraries were prepared by immunoSEQ multiplex PCR; TCRdb keeps only in-frame clonotypes and omits some of them. This sample has roughly 99,000 clones, with approximately 90% found just once. Germline lookup yields CDR1 SGHTA and CDR2 FQGNSA. The CDR3 runs to 13 residues. V was clipped by 1 base and J by 5 bases, with 9 bases between them. The source is a man aged 50-59 years with active or convalescent COVID-19. V is TRBV7-2 and J is TRBJ2-7; tentatively, D is TRBD1 (6 bases). Sequenced sample: peripheral blood. The CDR3 sequence is CASSLEQGDEQYF. CDR3 DNA: TGTGCCAGCAGCTTAGAACAGGGTGACGAGCAGTACTTC.